This T cell receptor beta chain was captured in a study of T cell responses to AZD1222 COVID-19 vaccine. Overall study results and limits: At study baseline, merely six AZD1222 recipients were seropositive. Repertoire collection took place solely once the T cell response had peaked.

Regarding this clone: No antigen is known for it.

The ends were cut back, 5 bases at V and 7 bases at J, with 15 bases in the middle. Germline V gene sequence: CDR1 SEHNR, CDR2 FQNEAQ (reference sequence). The CDR3 runs 13 residues. Sequencing used immunoSEQ multiplex PCR; TCRdb keeps in-frame clones, though not all of them. This sample carries 110,000 to 150,000 clones, 88% of them seen once, and the ten largest clones take approximately 2.8%. The TCR sequence derives from an adult who received the AZD1222 COVID-19 vaccine. The V call is TRBV7-9, the J call TRBJ2-7, with a possible D match to TRBD1 (7 bases). The specimen was peripheral blood, collected 28 days after the second AZD1222 dose. This CDR3 is CASSPSGGGEQYF. In nucleotides, the CDR3 is TGTGCCAGCAGCCCCTCAGGGGGAGGAGAGCAGTACTTC.